This T cell receptor (beta chain) was observed in a study of blood T cell repertoires in COVID-19. Study information: Samples taken during acute and convalescent COVID-19 were collected in the United States, Italy and Spain. The cDNA or gDNA used as material had been derived from T cells, B-cell-depleted T cells, or PBMCs.

Produced via immunoSEQ multiplex PCR; TCRdb's table is partial and in-frame only. The table has 110,000 to 150,000 clones, more than 85% seen once. Germline V gene lookup returns CDR1 KGHDR and CDR2 SFDVKD. V lost 9 bases and J lost 6; bases outside the gene matches: 19. The CDR3 has 17 amino acids. This chain joins TRBV24-1 and TRBJ2-1, with 7 bases that match TRBD2. The sample consisted of peripheral blood. The source of this sequence is a man aged 55-75 years with active or convalescent COVID-19. The CDR3 nucleotides are TGTGCCACCGACCCAGGAGCGGGAAGGGGAGGGACCAATGAGCAGTTCTTC. Translated, it gives CATDPGAGRGGTNEQFF.